What follows are 21 T cell receptor beta chains derived from one specimen sequenced in a study of blood T cells in healthy people across ages. Together with a sample-barcoded 5' primer, a J-beta primer mix was included in a second PCR lasting about 7 to 11 cycles. From the 5' RACE reads, TCRdb called clonotypes with MiXCR, one entry per CDR3 protein. This table has about 1.6 million distinct CDR3 sequences, about 31% appearing once. Sequenced material: blood. These receptors were taken from a woman in her thirties in good health.

The rearrangement uses TRBV27 and TRBJ1-6; 7 nucleotides line up with TRBD1. This CDR3 comprises 19 residues. The junction had 20 bases not matched to a gene; V was cut back by 2 bases and J by 10 bases. Germline loops: CDR1 MNHEY, CDR2 SMNVEV (reference sequence). CDR3 region: CASSLRDLRGVIGRSPLHF. CDR3 DNA: TGTGCCAGCAGTTTAAGAGATCTCAGGGGGGTCATTGGAAGATCACCCCTCCACTTT.

The chain has TRBV7-2 and TRBJ2-1; the D gene is possibly TRBD2 (6 bases). V lost 11 bases and J 2 bases, leaving 22 bases between the germline ends. The germline V gene encodes CDR1 SGHTA and CDR2 FQGNSA. The CDR3 is 16 amino acids. The DNA for the CDR3 is TGTGCCGGACTGAATCAGGCGGGGACGGCCTACAATGAGCAGTTCTTC. It encodes CAGLNQAGTAYNEQFF. Full variable domain (remainder filled in from reference TRBV7-2 and TRBJ2-1): GAGVSQSPSNKVTEKGKDVELRCDPISGHTALYWYRQSLGQGLEFLIYFQGNSAPDKSGLPSDRFSAERTGGSVSTLTIQRTQQEDSAVYLCAGLNQAGTAYNEQFFGPGTRLTVL.

A word on this clonotype: A read error may produce the germline difference seen at one junction end. V is TRBV5-1 and J is TRBJ1-2; D not resolved. The CDR3 length is 14 residues. From germline, CDR1 is SGHRS and CDR2 YFSETQ. The DNA of the CDR3 is TGCGCCAGCAGATTGGAACTGGGAAACTATGGCTACACCTTC. It yields the protein CASRLELGNYGYTF.

This clonotype was seen more than once but under ten times. A junction end diverges from the germline sequence, so it may reflect a read error. The V gene is TRBV20-1, the J gene TRBJ2-7, with unresolved D. CDR3 length equals 13 residues. Per germline, CDR1 DFQATT and CDR2 SNEGSKA (reference sequence). DNA of the CDR3: TGTAGTGCTCACGCGCGGTTGTCCTACGAGCAGTACTTC. Its translation is CSAHARLSYEQYF.

This clonotype was observed a few times. The CDR3 DNA reads TGTGCCAGCAGCCGGACAGGGGGGATTGAAAAACTGTTTTTT. Encoded protein: CASSRTGGIEKLFF. This chain links TRBV11-2 with TRBJ1-4; TRBD1 matches 10 bases. The V gene's germline CDR1 is SGHAT and CDR2 FQNNGV. This CDR3 is built from 14 residues. J lost 7 bases, V lost 5 bases, and 4 bases had no gene match.

Details on this clonotype: The junction departs from the called germline gene at one end, perhaps through a read error. This chain uses TRBV12-3 or TRBV12-4 with TRBJ2-3; 8 positions agree with TRBD1. This CDR3 is built from 15 residues. As DNA, the CDR3 is TGTGCCGGCAGCCGAGACAGGGGCAGGGAGGATACGCAGTATTTT. As protein: CAGSRDRGREDTQYF.

The rearrangement joins TRBV4-1 to TRBJ2-7; TRBD2 might be the D (5 bases). V lost 4 bases to trimming and J lost 4 bases, with 17 bases between them. Germline CDR1 reads MGHRA; CDR2 reads YSYEKL. This CDR3 has 15 amino acids. CDR3 residues: CASSPQVTIGYEQYF. The CDR3 nucleotides read TGCGCCAGCAGCCCGCAGGTGACTATAGGGTACGAGCAGTACTTC.

The V and J genes are TRBV6-1 and TRBJ1-5, with 7 bases aligning to TRBD1. Unmatched junction bases numbered 16, after V lost 8 bases and J lost 9 bases. CDR1 MNHNS and CDR2 SASEGT come from the germline V gene. The CDR3 contains 15 residues. CDR3 DNA sequence: TGTGCCAGCTCCCGTGGACAGGATGCACCGGCGCCCCAGCATTTT. This codes for CASSRGQDAPAPQHF.

This rearrangement joins TRBV9 to TRBJ2-1, with 10 bases fitting TRBD2. From germline, CDR1 is SGDLS and CDR2 YYNGEE. After removal of 7 bases from V and 8 bases from J, the junction contained 15 bases not matched to a gene. There are 16 residues in the CDR3. The CDR3 region has the DNA TGTGCCAGCGGCGCTAGCGGGGGTCAAGGTGGACATGAGCAGTTCTTC. It encodes CASGASGGQGGHEQFF.

This sequence joins TRBV7-9 and TRBJ2-7; D uncertain. The length of the CDR3 is 16 residues. Germline lookup yields CDR1 SEHNR and CDR2 FQNEAQ (reference sequence). V was clipped by 0 bases and J by 3 bases, with 15 bases between them. The CDR3 DNA sequence: TGTGCCAGCAGCTTAGCGAGTGGACGTTACCTCTACGAGCAGTACTTC. Its translation is CASSLASGRYLYEQYF.

In the case of this clonotype: At one boundary the junction diverges from the germline segment, which might be a read error. The rearrangement uses TRBV6-6 and TRBJ1-2; D gene unclear. CDR1 is MNHNY, CDR2 SVGAGI, per germline (reference sequence). This CDR3 has 15 residues. Here the CDR3 DNA reads TGTGCCAACAGTTTCGGACGGTCCCCTAACTATGGCTACACCTTC. Encoded protein: CANSFGRSPNYGYTF.

The chain is built from TRBV29-1 and TRBJ1-1, with TRBD1 identical over 7 bases. The CDR3 extends over 13 amino acids. Germline lookup yields CDR1 SQVTM and CDR2 ANQGSEA. V shed 6 bases, J shed 1 base, and the junction held 5 bases outside the gene matches. The CDR3 DNA reads TGCAGCGTCCAGGGGGACAGGAACACTGAAGCTTTCTTT. It encodes CSVQGDRNTEAFF.

V and J are TRBV30 and TRBJ2-3; 12 bases agree with TRBD2. The ends lost 0 bases at V and 5 bases at J; junction bases unmatched: 6. The CDR3 sequence is 16 residues long. Germline CDR1 GTSNPN, CDR2 SVGIG (reference sequence). The CDR3 nucleotides read TGTGCCTGGAGTGTACTAGCGGGGGGTCAGGGAGATACGCAGTATTTT. Its translation is CAWSVLAGGQGDTQYF.

This clonotype showed up many times. V usage is TRBV6-1 and J usage is TRBJ2-3; unclear D gene. Per germline, CDR1 MNHNS and CDR2 SASEGT. Trimming removed 7 bases at V and 2 bases at J, with 16 bases between. The CDR3 runs 15 residues. The CDR3 loop reads CASNLEDGTTDTQYF. The DNA of the CDR3 is TGTGCCAGCAATCTTGAGGACGGCACCACAGATACGCAGTATTTT.

V usage is TRBV20-1 and J usage is TRBJ2-1; 13 positions match TRBD2. This CDR3 has 17 amino acids. V lost 3 bases, J lost 3 bases, and 8 bases stayed unmatched. Germline CDR1 and CDR2: DFQATT and SNEGSKA (reference sequence). The CDR3 region has the DNA TGCAGTGCTAGTGGCAGGACTAGCGGGAGCTTCTACAATGAGCAGTTCTTC. This translates into CSASGRTSGSFYNEQFF.

This clonotype turned up a few times. The chain joins TRBV25-1 to TRBJ1-5; perhaps TRBD1 as D (6 bases). V lost 4 bases and J lost 0, with 10 bases in between. The CDR3 length is 15 residues. Germline-derived CDR1 and CDR2 are MGHDK and SYGVNS. The CDR3 coding sequence is TGTGCCAGCAGTGGGACAGCTGATAGCAATCAGCCCCAGCATTTT. It is translated as CASSGTADSNQPQHF.

This sequence joins TRBV6-1 and TRBJ2-7; tentatively, D is TRBD2 (6 bases). The V end lost 7 bases, the J end lost 4 bases, and 23 bases lay between the germline ends. From germline, CDR1 is MNHNS and CDR2 SASEGT. CDR3 size: 16 residues. CDR3 in DNA: TGTGCCAGCAAGGTCGGTGATGGAGCGGGTGGATACGAGCAGTACTTC. Translating it yields CASKVGDGAGGYEQYF.

V gene TRBV6-5 combines with J gene TRBJ2-1; 8 bases are a match to TRBD2. This CDR3 has 15 amino acids. CDR1 and CDR2 from the germline V gene are MNHEY and SVGAGI. The junction had 9 bases not matched to a gene; V was cut back by 2 bases and J by 9 bases. This CDR3 reads CASSYLAGGTVEQFF. DNA for the CDR3: TGTGCCAGCAGTTACCTGGCGGGGGGAACTGTTGAGCAGTTCTTC.

This sequence joins TRBV5-1 and TRBJ2-1, with unresolved D. Germline CDR1 and CDR2: SGHRS and YFSETQ. The CDR3 length is 16 residues. Trimming pared 0 bases from V and 0 bases from J, leaving 10 bases between. Here the CDR3 reads CASSLVSASSYNEQFF. The CDR3 nucleotides are TGCGCCAGCAGCTTGGTGTCAGCCAGCTCCTACAATGAGCAGTTCTTC.

This clonotype was seen a few times. This sequence joins TRBV20-1 and TRBJ2-3, with 16 bases fitting TRBD2. The germline V gene has CDR1 DFQATT and CDR2 SNEGSKA (reference sequence). The ends lost 5 bases at V and 6 bases at J; junction bases unmatched: 8. The CDR3 is 16 residues long. The CDR3 nucleotides read TGCAGTGCTGAGGGGGGACTAGCGGGGGGGCGGGATACGCAGTATTTT. Residues: CSAEGGLAGGRDTQYF.

In DNA form, the CDR3 reads TGTGCCAGCAGTTTAAACAGGGGTGGAGAGACCCAGTACTTC. As protein: CASSLNRGGETQYF. The V call is TRBV27, the J call TRBJ2-5; 7 bases line up with TRBD1. Germline CDR1 MNHEY, CDR2 SMNVEV (reference sequence). This CDR3 is 14 amino acids long. The junction had 4 bases not matched to a gene; V was cut back by 2 bases and J by 4 bases.